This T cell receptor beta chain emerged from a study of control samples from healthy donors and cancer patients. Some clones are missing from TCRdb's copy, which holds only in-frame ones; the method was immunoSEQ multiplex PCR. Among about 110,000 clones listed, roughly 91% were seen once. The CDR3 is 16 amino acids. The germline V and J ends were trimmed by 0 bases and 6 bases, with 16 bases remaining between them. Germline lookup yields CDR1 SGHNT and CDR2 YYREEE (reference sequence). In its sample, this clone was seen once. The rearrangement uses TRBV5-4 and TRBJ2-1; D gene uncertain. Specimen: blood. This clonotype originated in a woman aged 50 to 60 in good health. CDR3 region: CASSLDQPNLANEQFF. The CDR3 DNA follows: TGTGCCAGCAGCTTGGATCAGCCTAACCTCGCCAATGAGCAGTTCTTC. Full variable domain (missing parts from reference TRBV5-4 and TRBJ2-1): ETGVTQSPTHLIKTRGQQVTLRCSSQSGHNTVSWYQQALGQGPQFIFQYYREEENGRGNFPPRFSGLQFPNYSSELNVNALELDDSALYLCASSLDQPNLANEQFFGPGTRLTVL.